This T cell receptor beta chain comes out of a study of a mutant IDH1 vaccine in newly diagnosed glioma. The germline CDR1 and CDR2 sequences are SNHLY and FYNNEI. The trim removed 5 bases at V and 8 bases at J, leaving 5 bases unmatched. The length of the CDR3 is 12 residues. For this clone: Its target is unknown.

Regarding time point: week 11, during vaccination. One vaccine dose held 300 ug of mutant IDH1 20-mer peptide and came with topical imiquimod. The data were produced by immunoSEQ multiplex PCR, yet TCRdb's version contains in-frame clones alone and is incomplete. This table has around 60,000 clones, 70% to 90% appearing once. The genes are TRBV2 and TRBJ1-1, with 7 bases fitting TRBD1. Sequenced here: PBMCs, sampled from a glioma patient whose treatment included an IDH1 peptide vaccine. This sequence was found in a man aged 40-50 years with glioma. CDR3 nucleotide sequence: TGTGCCAGCAGTCGGGACAGCAAAGAAGCTTTCTTT. This translates into CASSRDSKEAFF.